The clone carrying this TCR beta chain occurred many times. Its antigen is currently unknown. This record comes from a study of T cell repertoires in cytomegalovirus infection. Study context: An indication of both CMV infection and matching HLA type came from public TCR beta signatures. General observations from the study: The study found HLA-C-restricted CMV-specific TCR beta clonotypes dominating the ex vivo response. Frequencies of public TCR beta families were cumulated, and this identified carriers of CMV plus the relevant HLA.

Via MiXCR, TCRdb re-called the reads, giving one row per CDR3 protein. The repertoire consists of over 450,000 distinct CDR3 sequences, with over 9% occurring once and the leading ten covering 10% to 13%. V was shortened by 6 bases and J by 0 bases, with 9 bases between the two germline ends. This CDR3 comprises 13 residues. Germline values: CDR1 SQVTM, CDR2 ANQGSEA. Source material: PBMCs. This clonotype was obtained from a human donor in good health (CMV status not recorded). Some clones in this sample may be carry-over from other donors' samples. The rearrangement links TRBV29-1 to TRBJ1-3; D not certain. Here the CDR3 DNA reads TGCAGCGTCGTCCGTAACTCTGGAAACACCATATATTTT. Amino acid sequence: CSVVRNSGNTIYF.